A single sample gave rise to the 7 T cell receptor beta chains below, sequenced in a study of T cells after yellow fever vaccination. TCRdb re-called the 5' RACE reads with MiXCR, one entry per CDR3 protein. The table lists 170,000 or so distinct CDR3 sequences, 5.5% to 8% of them singletons. The sequencing used CD4+ T cells sorted from PBMCs, collected on the day of the first yellow fever vaccination. The receptors were sampled from a young man who received the YFV17D yellow fever vaccine.

The rearrangement uses TRBV4-2 and TRBJ2-5; D is undetermined. The germline gives CDR1 LGHNA, CDR2 YNFKEQ. Trimming stripped 4 bases from V and 5 bases from J, with 14 bases between. This CDR3 has 14 residues. As DNA, the CDR3 is TGTGCCAGCAGCCCCGGGCTCCTCTACGAGACCCAGTACTTC. Encoded protein: CASSPGLLYETQYF.

This chain uses TRBV19 with TRBJ1-5; a weak D match, TRBD1 (6 bases). The CDR3 sequence is 14 residues long. Trimming cost V 2 bases and J 5 bases, with 10 bases left between them. CDR1 is LNHDA and CDR2 is SQIVND in the germline V gene (reference sequence). CDR3 nucleotide sequence: TGTGCCAGTAGTATATCCAGGGGAGATCAGCCCCAGCATTTT. This translates into CASSISRGDQPQHF.

This clonotype was seen repeatedly, ten times or more. The chain carries TRBV7-2 and TRBJ2-1; the D is unclear. The CDR3 covers 16 residues. V was cut by 5 bases and J by 0 bases, with 14 bases left in between. Germline values: CDR1 SGHTA, CDR2 FQGNSA. CDR3 coding DNA: TGTGCCAGCAGCCCAAGACGGACCGCCTCCTACAATGAGCAGTTCTTC. Translated, it gives CASSPRRTASYNEQFF.

This clonotype was recorded a few times. The chain uses TRBV7-2 and TRBJ1-6; D may be TRBD1 (5 bases). Germline V gene data show CDR1 as SGHTA and CDR2 as FQGNSA. Trimming took 0 bases from V and 8 from J, leaving 20 bases between them. The CDR3 sequence is 18 residues long. The CDR3 is CASSLAVIGLLGDSPLHF. The CDR3 DNA is TGTGCCAGCAGCTTAGCGGTTATAGGACTTCTGGGGGATTCACCCCTCCACTTT.

The sample holds many counts of this clonotype. The chain recombines TRBV14 with TRBJ1-2; perhaps TRBD1 as D (6 bases). The CDR3 spans 14 residues. The V end lost 4 bases, the J end lost 4 bases, and 13 bases lay between the germline ends. Per germline, CDR1 SGHDN and CDR2 FVKESK. CDR3 sequence: CASSRGGGLYGYTF. CDR3 sequence (DNA): TGTGCCAGCAGCCGAGGGGGAGGCCTCTATGGCTACACCTTC.

This clonotype was found a few times. The chain uses TRBV5-1 and TRBJ2-3; 16 nucleotides match TRBD2. This CDR3 is built from 20 residues. Trimming at V came to 5 bases and at J to 0 bases, leaving 12 bases not matched to a gene. Germline V lookup: CDR1 SGHRS, CDR2 YFSETQ. DNA for the CDR3: TGCGCCAGCAGGCCCGGGACTAGCGGGGGGGCCAAGTTTAGCACAGATACGCAGTATTTT. It yields the protein CASRPGTSGGAKFSTDTQYF.

This clonotype was picked up a small number of times. Written as DNA, the CDR3 is TGTGCCAGCAGTCCACAGGGTCCCTATAATTCACCCCTCCACTTT. Protein sequence: CASSPQGPYNSPLHF. The chain employs TRBV12-3 or TRBV12-4 and TRBJ1-6, with a possible D match to TRBD1 (6 bases). V was pared by 5 bases and J by 2 bases, with 10 bases between. CDR3 length equals 15 residues.